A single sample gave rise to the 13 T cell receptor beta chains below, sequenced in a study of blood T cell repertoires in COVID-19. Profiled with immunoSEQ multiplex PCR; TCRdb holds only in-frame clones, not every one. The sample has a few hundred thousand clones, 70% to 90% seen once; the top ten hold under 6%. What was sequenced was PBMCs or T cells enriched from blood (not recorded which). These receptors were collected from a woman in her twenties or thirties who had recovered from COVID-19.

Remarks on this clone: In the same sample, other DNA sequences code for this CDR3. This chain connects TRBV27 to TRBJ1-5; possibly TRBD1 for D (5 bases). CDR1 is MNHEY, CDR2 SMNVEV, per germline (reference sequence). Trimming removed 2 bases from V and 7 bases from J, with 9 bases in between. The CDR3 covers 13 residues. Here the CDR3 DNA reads TGTGCCAGCAGTTTACTGGGGCAGCAGCCCCAGCATTTT. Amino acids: CASSLLGQQPQHF.

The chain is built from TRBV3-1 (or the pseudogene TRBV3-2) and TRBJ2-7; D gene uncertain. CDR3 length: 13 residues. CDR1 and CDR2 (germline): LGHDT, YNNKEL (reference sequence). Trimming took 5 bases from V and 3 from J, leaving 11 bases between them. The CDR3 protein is CASSSRSGYEQYF. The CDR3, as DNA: TGTGCCAGCAGCTCTAGGTCTGGCTACGAGCAGTACTTC.

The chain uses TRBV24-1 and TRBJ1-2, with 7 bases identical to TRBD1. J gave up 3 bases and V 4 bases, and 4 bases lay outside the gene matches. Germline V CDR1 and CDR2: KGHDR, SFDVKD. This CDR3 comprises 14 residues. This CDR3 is CATSDSTGDYGYTF. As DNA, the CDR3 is TGTGCCACCAGTGACTCAACAGGGGACTATGGCTACACCTTC.

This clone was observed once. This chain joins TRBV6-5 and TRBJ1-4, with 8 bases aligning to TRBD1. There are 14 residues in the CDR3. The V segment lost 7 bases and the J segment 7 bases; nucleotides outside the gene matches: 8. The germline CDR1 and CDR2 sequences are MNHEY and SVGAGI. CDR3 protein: CASKNRDRTEKLFF. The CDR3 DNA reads TGTGCCAGCAAGAACCGGGACAGGACTGAAAAACTGTTTTTT.

In DNA form, the CDR3 reads TGTGCCACCAGCAGAGACCTTGGAGGAAGCGGGGGAAATACGCAGTATTTT. Its translation is CATSRDLGGSGGNTQYF. This chain links TRBV15 with TRBJ2-3, with TRBD2 matching over 8 bases. Germline V gives CDR1 LNHNV, CDR2 YYDKDF (reference sequence). Trimming cost V 0 bases and J 7 bases; bases outside gene matches: 12. This CDR3 has 17 amino acids.

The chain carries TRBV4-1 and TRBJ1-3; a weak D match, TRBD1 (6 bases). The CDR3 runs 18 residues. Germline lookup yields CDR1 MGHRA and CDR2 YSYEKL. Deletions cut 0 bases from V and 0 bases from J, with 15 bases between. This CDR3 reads CASSQEGPGQNSGNTIYF. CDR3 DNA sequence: TGCGCCAGCAGCCAAGAGGGCCCCGGACAGAACTCTGGAAACACCATATATTTT.

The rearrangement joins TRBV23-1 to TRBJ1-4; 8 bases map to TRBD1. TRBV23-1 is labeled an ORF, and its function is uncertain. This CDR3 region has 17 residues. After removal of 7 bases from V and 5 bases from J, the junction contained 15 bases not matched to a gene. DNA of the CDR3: TGCGCCAGCACCCAATCGGGCGGGGACAGGAGGAATGAAAAACTGTTTTTT. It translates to CASTQSGGDRRNEKLFF.

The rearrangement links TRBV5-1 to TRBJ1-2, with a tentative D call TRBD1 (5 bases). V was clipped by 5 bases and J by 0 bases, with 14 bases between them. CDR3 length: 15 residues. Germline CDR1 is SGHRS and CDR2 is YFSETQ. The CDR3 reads CASSPTTVPNYGYTF. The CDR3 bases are TGCGCCAGCAGTCCTACGACAGTACCTAACTATGGCTACACCTTC.

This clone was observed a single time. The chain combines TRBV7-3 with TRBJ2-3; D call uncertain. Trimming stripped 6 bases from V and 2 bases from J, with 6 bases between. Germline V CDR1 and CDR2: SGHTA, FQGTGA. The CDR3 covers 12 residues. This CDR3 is CASSSSTDTQYF. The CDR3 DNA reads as TGTGCCAGCAGTTCCTCCACAGATACGCAGTATTTT.

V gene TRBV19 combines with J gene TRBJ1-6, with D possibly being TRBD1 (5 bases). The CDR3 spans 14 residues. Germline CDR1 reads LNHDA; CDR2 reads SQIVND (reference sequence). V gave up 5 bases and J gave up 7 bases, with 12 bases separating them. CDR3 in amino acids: CASSVGEGNSPLHF. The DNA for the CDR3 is TGTGCCAGTAGTGTGGGGGAGGGCAATTCACCCCTCCACTTT.

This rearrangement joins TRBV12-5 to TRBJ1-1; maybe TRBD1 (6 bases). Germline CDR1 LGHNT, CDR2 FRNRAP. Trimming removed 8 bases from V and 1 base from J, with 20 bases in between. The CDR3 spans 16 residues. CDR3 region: CASSGRGVFTNTEAFF. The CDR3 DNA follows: TGTGCTAGTAGCGGCAGGGGCGTTTTTACGAACACTGAAGCTTTCTTT.

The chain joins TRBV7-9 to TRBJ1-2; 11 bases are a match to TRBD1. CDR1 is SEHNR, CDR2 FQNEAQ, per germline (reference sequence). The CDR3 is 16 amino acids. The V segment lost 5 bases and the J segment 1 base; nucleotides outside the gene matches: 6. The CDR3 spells CASSTPGQGGNYGYTF. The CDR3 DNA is TGTGCCAGCAGCACTCCGGGACAGGGGGGTAACTATGGCTACACCTTC.

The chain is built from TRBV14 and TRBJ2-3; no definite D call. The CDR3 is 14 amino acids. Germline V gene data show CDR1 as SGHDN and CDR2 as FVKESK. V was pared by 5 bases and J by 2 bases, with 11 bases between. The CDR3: CASSTTGSTDTQYF. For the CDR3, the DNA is TGTGCCAGCAGCACAACCGGGTCCACAGATACGCAGTATTTT.